Listed here are 9 T cell receptor beta chains from one sample, sequenced in a study of blood T cell repertoires in COVID-19. Data came from immunoSEQ multiplex PCR; TCRdb stores just in-frame clones and leaves some out. Here the sample spans 50,000 or so clones, roughly 87% being singletons. The sample was peripheral blood. These receptors were collected from a man between 60 and 70 years old with active COVID-19.

The CDR3: CASSDSGEGPGGYGEQYF. The CDR3 region has the DNA TGTGCCAGCAGTGATTCAGGGGAGGGGCCAGGGGGCTACGGCGAGCAGTACTTC. J is TRBJ2-7 and V is TRBV25-1; possible D gene TRBD1, 8 bases. CDR1 is MGHDK and CDR2 is SYGVNS in the germline V gene. Trimming left V 3 bases short and J 6 bases short, with 27 bases between. This CDR3 is 18 amino acids long.

This chain links TRBV3-1 (or the pseudogene TRBV3-2) with TRBJ2-1; D gene unclear. CDR3 length: 12 residues. Germline loops: CDR1 LGHDT, CDR2 YNNKEL (reference sequence). Between the trimmed V and J ends, which lost 1 base and 9 bases, there was a span of 7 bases. CDR3 in DNA: TGTGCCAGCAGCCAAGGACTCGTTGAGCAGTTCTTC. It is translated as CASSQGLVEQFF.

The chain recombines TRBV5-4 with TRBJ2-7; 8 bases fit TRBD2. CDR1 SGHNT and CDR2 YYREEE come from the germline V gene (reference sequence). The CDR3 runs 17 residues. J gave up 0 bases and V 4 bases, and 12 bases lay outside the gene matches. CDR3: CASSRNEVSGASYEQYF. The CDR3 DNA sequence: TGTGCCAGCAGCCGCAACGAGGTTAGCGGGGCCTCCTACGAGCAGTACTTC.

V and J are TRBV12-3 or TRBV12-4 and TRBJ1-2; 7 bases map to TRBD1. J was trimmed by 7 bases and V by 4 bases; bases with no gene match: 3. This CDR3 comprises 12 residues. The CDR3 reads CASSSTGVGYTF. In nucleotides, the CDR3 is TGTGCCAGCAGTTCTACAGGGGTTGGCTACACCTTC.

The chain recombines TRBV3-1 (or the pseudogene TRBV3-2) with TRBJ1-1; D gene unclear. V lost 0 bases and J lost 1, with 12 bases in between. The CDR3 is made up of 16 amino acids. Germline V gene lookup returns CDR1 LGHDT and CDR2 YNNKEL (reference sequence). In DNA, the CDR3 is TGTGCCAGCAGCCAAGATCGAGGGCGGCCGAACACTGAAGCTTTCTTT. Protein: CASSQDRGRPNTEAFF.

V gene TRBV7-9 combines with J gene TRBJ2-1; weak D call: TRBD2 (5 bases). This CDR3 is 13 amino acids long. Germline CDR1 SEHNR, CDR2 FQNEAQ (reference sequence). Trimming removed 1 base from V and 15 bases from J, with 16 bases in between. The CDR3, as DNA: TGTGCCAGCAGCTTAGACGCGGGTTCTCACCCGTTCTTC. Translating gives CASSLDAGSHPFF.

V is TRBV28 and J is TRBJ2-5; D is ambiguous. The V end lost 4 bases, the J end lost 4 bases, and 10 bases lay between the germline ends. The CDR3 consists of 13 residues. Germline CDR1 is MDHEN and CDR2 is SYDVKM. The CDR3 nucleotides read TGTGCCAGCAGTTCTTACCCGGGAGAGACCCAGTACTTC. Protein product: CASSSYPGETQYF.

The rearrangement links TRBV25-1 to TRBJ1-2; 10 nucleotides agree with TRBD1. This CDR3 spans 16 amino acids. Germline CDR1 reads MGHDK; CDR2 reads SYGVNS. V shed 11 bases, J shed 1 base, and the junction held 13 bases outside the gene matches. This CDR3 is CAYFSGTGDNNYGYTF. The CDR3 DNA sequence: TGTGCCTATTTCTCCGGGACAGGGGACAATAACTATGGCTACACCTTC.

The chain employs TRBV11-1 and TRBJ2-7; tentatively, D is TRBD2 (6 bases). V lost 7 bases and J 1 base, leaving 17 bases between the germline ends. The CDR3 loop spans 15 amino acids. Per germline, CDR1 SGHAT and CDR2 FQDESV (reference sequence). The CDR3 DNA follows: TGTGCCAGCACCGCCCGGGACTCACTATCCTACGAGCAGTACTTC. It specifies CASTARDSLSYEQYF.